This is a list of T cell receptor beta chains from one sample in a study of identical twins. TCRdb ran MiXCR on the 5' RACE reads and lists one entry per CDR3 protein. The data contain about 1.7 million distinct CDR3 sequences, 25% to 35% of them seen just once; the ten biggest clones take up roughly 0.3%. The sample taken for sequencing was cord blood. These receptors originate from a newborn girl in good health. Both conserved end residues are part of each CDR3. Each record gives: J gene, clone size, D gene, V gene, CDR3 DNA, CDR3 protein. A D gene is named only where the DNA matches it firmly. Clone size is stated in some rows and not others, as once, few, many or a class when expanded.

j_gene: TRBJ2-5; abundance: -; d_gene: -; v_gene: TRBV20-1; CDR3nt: TGCAGTGCGCGACACCCAGAGACCCAGTACTTC; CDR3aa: CSARHPETQYF
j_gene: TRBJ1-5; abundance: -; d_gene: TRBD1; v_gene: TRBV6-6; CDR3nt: TGTGCCAGCAGGCCACAGGGGCATTACAATCAGCCCCAGCATTTT; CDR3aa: CASRPQGHYNQPQHF
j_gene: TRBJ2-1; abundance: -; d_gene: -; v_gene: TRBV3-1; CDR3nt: TGTGCCAGCAGCCAAGCCCGGGGGGCGAGCTCCTACAATGAGCAGTTCTTC; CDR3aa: CASSQARGASSYNEQFF
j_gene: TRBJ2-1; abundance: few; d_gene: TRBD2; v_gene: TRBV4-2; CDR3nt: TGTGCCAGCAGCCAAGAGACCCCGGGACTAGCGGGTTATGAGCAGTTCTTC; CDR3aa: CASSQETPGLAGYEQFF
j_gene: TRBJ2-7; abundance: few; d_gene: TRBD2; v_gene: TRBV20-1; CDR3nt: TGCAGTGCTCGACTTGCGGGAGGCACACGCGAGCAGTACTTC; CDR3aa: CSARLAGGTREQYF
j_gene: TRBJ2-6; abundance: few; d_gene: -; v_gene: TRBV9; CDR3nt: TGTGCCAGCAGCGTGAGCGCAGGGTCTGGGGCCAACGTCCTGACTTTC; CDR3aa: CASSVSAGSGANVLTF
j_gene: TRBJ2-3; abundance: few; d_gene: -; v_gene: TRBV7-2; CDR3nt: TGTGCCAGCAGCCTAGTAGGCGGGACGCAGTATTTT; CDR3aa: CASSLVGGTQYF
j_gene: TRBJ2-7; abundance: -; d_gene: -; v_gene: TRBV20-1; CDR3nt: TGCAGTGCTAACCCCCGGGACACCTACTCCTACGAGCAGTACTTC; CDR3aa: CSANPRDTYSYEQYF
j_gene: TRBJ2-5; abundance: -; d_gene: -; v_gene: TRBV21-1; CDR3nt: TGTGCCAGCCAGGGTAGCATCGATGGAAACAATGAGCAGTACTTC; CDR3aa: CASQGSIDGNNEQYF
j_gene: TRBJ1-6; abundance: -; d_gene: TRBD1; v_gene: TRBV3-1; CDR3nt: TGTGCCAGCAGCCCCCGGGACAGACCCTATAATTCACCCCTCCACTTT; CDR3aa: CASSPRDRPYNSPLHF
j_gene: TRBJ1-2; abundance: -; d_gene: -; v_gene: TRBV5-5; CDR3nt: TGTGCCAGCAGCCCGGCGGGGGGCCGGGGAAACTATGGCTACACCTTC; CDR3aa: CASSPAGGRGNYGYTF
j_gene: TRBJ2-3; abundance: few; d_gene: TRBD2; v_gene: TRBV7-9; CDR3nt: TGTGCCAGCAGCTTAGGGGCGACTAGCGGGAGGATGCAGTATTTT; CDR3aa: CASSLGATSGRMQYF
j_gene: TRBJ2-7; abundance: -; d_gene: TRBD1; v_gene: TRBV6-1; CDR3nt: TGTGCCAGCAACCGGGACAGGGGATACGAGCAGTACTTC; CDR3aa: CASNRDRGYEQYF
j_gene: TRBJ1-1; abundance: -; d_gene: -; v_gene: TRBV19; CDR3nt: TGTGCCAGTATCAACATGGGGTACACTGAAGCTTTCTTT; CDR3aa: CASINMGYTEAFF
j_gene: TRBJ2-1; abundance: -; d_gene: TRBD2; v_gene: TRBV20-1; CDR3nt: TGCAGTGCTAGAGCCGGACTAGCGGGATTGAGCTTCTACAATGAGCAGTTCTTC; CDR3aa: CSARAGLAGLSFYNEQFF
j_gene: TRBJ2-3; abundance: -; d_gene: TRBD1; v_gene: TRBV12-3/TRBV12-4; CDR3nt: TGTGCCAGCAGTTGGACAGGGGATAGCGCAGATATGCAGTATTTT; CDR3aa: CASSWTGDSADMQYF
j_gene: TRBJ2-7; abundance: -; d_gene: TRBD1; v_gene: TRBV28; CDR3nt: TGTGCCAGCAGCCTGGACGGGACAGTAATGACGGGGGAGCAGTACTTC; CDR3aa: CASSLDGTVMTGEQYF
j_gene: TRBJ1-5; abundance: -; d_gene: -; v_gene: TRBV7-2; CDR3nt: TGTGCCAGCAGCTTACGGGTTGGTGGCGATCAGCCCCAGCATTTT; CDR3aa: CASSLRVGGDQPQHF
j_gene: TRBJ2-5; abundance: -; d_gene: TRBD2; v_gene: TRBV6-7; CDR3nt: TGTGCCAGCAGCCGAATCAAGAGCGGGAGGAAAGAGACCCAGTACTTC; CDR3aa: CASSRIKSGRKETQYF
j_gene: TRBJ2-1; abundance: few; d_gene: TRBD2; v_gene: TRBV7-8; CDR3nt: TGTGCCAGCAGCTCACAAGGGGACTACCCCGACAATGAGCAGTTCTTC; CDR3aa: CASSSQGDYPDNEQFF
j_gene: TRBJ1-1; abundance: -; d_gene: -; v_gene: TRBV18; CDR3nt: TGTGCCATCTCACCACTCCCGAGCAGGGTAGGCACTGAAGCTTTCTTT; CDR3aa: CAISPLPSRVGTEAFF
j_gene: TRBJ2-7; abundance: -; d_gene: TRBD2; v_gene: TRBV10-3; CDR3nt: TGTGCCATCAGGTTGGGGGGGAGCTCCTACAATGAGCAGTACTTC; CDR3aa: CAIRLGGSSYNEQYF
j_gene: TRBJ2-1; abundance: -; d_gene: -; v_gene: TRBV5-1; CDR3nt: TGCGCCGGCAGCTTGGGACGGGTCAATGAGCAGTTCTTC; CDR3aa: CAGSLGRVNEQFF
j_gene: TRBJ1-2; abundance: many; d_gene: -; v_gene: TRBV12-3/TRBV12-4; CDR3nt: TGTGCCAGCAGTTTCCAGGGGCATGGCTACACCTTC; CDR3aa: CASSFQGHGYTF
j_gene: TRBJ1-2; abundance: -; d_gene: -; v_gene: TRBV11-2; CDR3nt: TGTGCCAGCAGCTTAGATCGGTGGCGGGACAACTATGGCTACACCTTC; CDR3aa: CASSLDRWRDNYGYTF
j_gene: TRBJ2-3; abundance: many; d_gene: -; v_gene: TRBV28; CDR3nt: TGTGCCAGCAGTTTTAGGGGTAGCAGCACAGATACGCAGTATTTT; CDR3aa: CASSFRGSSTDTQYF
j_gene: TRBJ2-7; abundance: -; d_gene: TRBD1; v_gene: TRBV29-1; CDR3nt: TGCAGCGTTACCGGGACAGGGTACGACGAGCAGTACTTC; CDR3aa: CSVTGTGYDEQYF
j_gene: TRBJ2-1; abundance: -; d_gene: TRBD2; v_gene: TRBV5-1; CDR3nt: TGCGCCAGCAGCTTGGCCTTAGGGACTAGGTTTAATGAGCAGTTCTTC; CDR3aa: CASSLALGTRFNEQFF
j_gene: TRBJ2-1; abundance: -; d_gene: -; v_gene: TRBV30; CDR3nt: TGTGCCTGGGGGCGCAATGAGCAGTTCTTC; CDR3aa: CAWGRNEQFF
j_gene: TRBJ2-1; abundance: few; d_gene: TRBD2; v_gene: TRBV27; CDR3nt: TGTGCCAGCAGTTCACGGACTAGCGGGGGGGACAAGCGAGCCTACAATGAGCAGTTCTTC; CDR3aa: CASSSRTSGGDKRAYNEQFF
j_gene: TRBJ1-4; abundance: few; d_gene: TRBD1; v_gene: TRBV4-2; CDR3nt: TGTGCCAGCAGCCAAGACCCGGGACAGGGTGGTACTAATGAAAAACTGTTTTTT; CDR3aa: CASSQDPGQGGTNEKLFF
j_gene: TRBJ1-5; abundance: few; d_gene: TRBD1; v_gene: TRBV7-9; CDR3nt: TGTGCCAGCAGCCCGACAGGGGGTCCATTCAATCAGCCCCAGCATTTT; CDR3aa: CASSPTGGPFNQPQHF
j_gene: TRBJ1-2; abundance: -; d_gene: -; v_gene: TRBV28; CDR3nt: TGTGCCAGCAGTCCCGACAGGAGTAGTGGCTACACCTTC; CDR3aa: CASSPDRSSGYTF
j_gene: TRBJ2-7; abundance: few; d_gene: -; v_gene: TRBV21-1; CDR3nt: TGTGCCAGCAGTCCTCGTGGGACTAGCGGGAGCCTCTACGAGCAGTACTTC; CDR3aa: CASSPRGTSGSLYEQYF
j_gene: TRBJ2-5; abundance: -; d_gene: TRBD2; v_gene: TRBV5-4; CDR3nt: TGTGCCAGCAGCTTGGGGGTTAGCGGGACGGCAGAGACCCAGTACTTC; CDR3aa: CASSLGVSGTAETQYF
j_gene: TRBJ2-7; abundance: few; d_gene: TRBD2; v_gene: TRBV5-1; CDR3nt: TGCGCCAGCAGGAGGTGGGACTACTACTATCCCTACGAGCAGTACTTC; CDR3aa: CASRRWDYYYPYEQYF
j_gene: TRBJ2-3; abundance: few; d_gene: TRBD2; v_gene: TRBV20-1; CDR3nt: TGCAGTGCTAGAGGGTTTTCGGCGCGGGAGGCGGTGGGGACAGATACGCAGTATTTT; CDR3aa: CSARGFSAREAVGTDTQYF
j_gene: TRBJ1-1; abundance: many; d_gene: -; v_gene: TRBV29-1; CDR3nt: TGCAGCGTTGATCCCACAGGTCAGTCTGAAGCTTTCTTT; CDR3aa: CSVDPTGQSEAFF
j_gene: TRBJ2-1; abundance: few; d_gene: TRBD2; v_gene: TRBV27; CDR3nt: TGTGCCAGCAGTTTAACCGGGACTAGACTCAATGAGCAGTTCTTC; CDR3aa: CASSLTGTRLNEQFF
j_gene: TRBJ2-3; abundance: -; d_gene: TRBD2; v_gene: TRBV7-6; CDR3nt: TGTGCCAGCAGCTTAAGGCTAGCGGGAGGCTCGATCACAGATACGCAGTATTTT; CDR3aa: CASSLRLAGGSITDTQYF
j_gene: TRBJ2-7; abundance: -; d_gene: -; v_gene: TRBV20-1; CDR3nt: TGCAGTGCTAGAAACCCACAGGGAAGCGAGCAGTACTTC; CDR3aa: CSARNPQGSEQYF
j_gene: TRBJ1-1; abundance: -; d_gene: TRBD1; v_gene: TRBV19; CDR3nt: TGTGCCAGTAGTATGTCGGACAGGGGGCTTGGTACTGAAGCTTTCTTT; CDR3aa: CASSMSDRGLGTEAFF
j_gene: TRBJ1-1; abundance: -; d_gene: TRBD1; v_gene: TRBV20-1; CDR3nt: TGCAGTGCTAGAGCCCGACAGGGCGGTGAGGCTGAAGCTTTCTTT; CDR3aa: CSARARQGGEAEAFF
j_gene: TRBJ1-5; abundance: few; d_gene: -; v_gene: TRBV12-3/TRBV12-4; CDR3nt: TGTGCCAGCAGTTTAAAGTATAATCAGCCCCAGCATTTT; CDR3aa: CASSLKYNQPQHF
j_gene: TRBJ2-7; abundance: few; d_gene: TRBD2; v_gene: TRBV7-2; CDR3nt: TGTGCCAGCAGCTTGAGGGGGGGACTAGCATCCTACGAGCAGTACTTC; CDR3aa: CASSLRGGLASYEQYF
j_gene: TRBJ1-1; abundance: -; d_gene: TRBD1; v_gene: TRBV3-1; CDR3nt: TGTGCCAGCAGCCGAGCAGGGGGCAGTGGCACTGAAGCTTTCTTT; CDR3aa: CASSRAGGSGTEAFF
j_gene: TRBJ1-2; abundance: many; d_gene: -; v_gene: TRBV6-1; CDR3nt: TGTGCCAGCAGTGAAGGCGGGGTATTGGGCTACACCTTC; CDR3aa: CASSEGGVLGYTF
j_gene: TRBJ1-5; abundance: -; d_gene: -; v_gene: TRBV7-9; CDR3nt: TGTGCCAGCGACGAGGGACCTTATAGCAATCAGCCCCAGCATTTT; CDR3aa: CASDEGPYSNQPQHF
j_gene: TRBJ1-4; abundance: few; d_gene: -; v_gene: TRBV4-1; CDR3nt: TGCGCCAGCAGCCCCCTTATAAGAGGGCTCAGGAGGGAAAAACTGTTTTTT; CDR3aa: CASSPLIRGLRREKLFF
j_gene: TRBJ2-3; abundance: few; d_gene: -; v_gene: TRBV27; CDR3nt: TGTGCCAGCAGTTCTGGCGGGGTGTTAGATACGCAGTATTTT; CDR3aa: CASSSGGVLDTQYF
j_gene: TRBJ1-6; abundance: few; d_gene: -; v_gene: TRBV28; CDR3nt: TGTGCCAGCAGTTCGCCCCTGGGTCCCTATAATTCACCCCTCCACTTT; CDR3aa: CASSSPLGPYNSPLHF
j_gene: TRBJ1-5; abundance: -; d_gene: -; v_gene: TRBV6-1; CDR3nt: TGTGCCAGCAGTGAATTTCGGGGGGCGGGCAATCAGCCCCAGCATTTT; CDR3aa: CASSEFRGAGNQPQHF
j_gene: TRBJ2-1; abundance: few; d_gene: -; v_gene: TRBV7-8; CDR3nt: TGTGCCAGCAGCTTAGGGACTTCCCTGACCTACAATGAGCAGTTCTTC; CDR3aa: CASSLGTSLTYNEQFF
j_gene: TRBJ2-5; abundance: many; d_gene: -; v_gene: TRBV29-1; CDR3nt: TGCAGCCCTAGGGTCTGGGAGACCCAGTACTTC; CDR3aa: CSPRVWETQYF
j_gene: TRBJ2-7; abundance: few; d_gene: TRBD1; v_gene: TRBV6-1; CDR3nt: TGTGCCAGCAGCCTAAAGGGATATACAGGGGGCCTCGACGAGCAGTACTTC; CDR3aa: CASSLKGYTGGLDEQYF
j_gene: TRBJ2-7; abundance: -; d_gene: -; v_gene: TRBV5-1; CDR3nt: TGCGCCAGCAGCTCGGGACGCCCCTACAATGAGCAGTACTTC; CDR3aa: CASSSGRPYNEQYF
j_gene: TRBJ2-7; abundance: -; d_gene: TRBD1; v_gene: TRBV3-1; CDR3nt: TGTGCCAGCAGCCAAGCGGACAGGGGAAGGGAGCAGTACTTC; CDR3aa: CASSQADRGREQYF
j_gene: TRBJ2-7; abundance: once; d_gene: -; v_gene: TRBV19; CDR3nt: TGTGCCAGTAGTGCCGCTAGTACTCGGGAGCAGTACTTC; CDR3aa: CASSAASTREQYF
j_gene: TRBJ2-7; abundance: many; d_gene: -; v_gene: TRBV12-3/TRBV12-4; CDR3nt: TGTGCCAGCAGGAGTAGGGGATCCTCTTCCTACGAGCAGTACTTC; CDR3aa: CASRSRGSSSYEQYF